These T cell receptor beta chains were read from a single sample in a study of cytomegalovirus exposure and HLA in healthy donors. Data came from immunoSEQ multiplex PCR; TCRdb stores just in-frame clones and leaves some out. Of 73,000 or so clones listed, 73% are singletons. Sequences were obtained from PBMCs. The receptors were gathered from a woman in her forties in good health and CMV-seropositive. Each CDR3 is given with its conserved first and last residue. D genes are given only for firm matches. Clone size is stated in some rows and not others, as once, few, many or a class when expanded.

D gene,clone size,J gene,V gene,CDR3 protein,CDR3 DNA
TRBD1,.,TRBJ2-1,TRBV7-9,CASSYIEQGINEQFF,TGTGCCAGCAGCTATATCGAACAGGGGATCAATGAGCAGTTCTTC
.,.,TRBJ1-2,TRBV5-1,CASSQGTLILANYGYTF,TGCGCCAGCAGCCAGGGGACCCTAATACTTGCTAACTATGGCTACACCTTC
TRBD2,once,TRBJ2-2,TRBV6-5,CASSSREYGGELFF,TGTGCCAGCAGTTCGCGGGAGTATGGCGGGGAGCTGTTTTTT
TRBD1,few,TRBJ1-1,TRBV10-2,CASTDGTVNTEAFF,TGCGCCAGCACCGACGGGACAGTGAACACTGAAGCTTTCTTT
.,few,TRBJ1-1,TRBV12-2,CASRLDEGAWDEAFF,TGTGCAAGTCGCTTAGACGAGGGGGCTTGGGATGAAGCTTTCTTT
.,.,TRBJ1-2,TRBV28,CASRPVYQGSNGYTF,TGTGCCAGCAGACCCGTTTATCAGGGGTCCAATGGCTACACCTTC
.,.,TRBJ2-7,TRBV10-3,CAISPQGYEQYF,TGTGCCATCAGTCCACAGGGCTACGAGCAGTACTTC
.,.,TRBJ2-7,TRBV28,CASSLPITEQYF,TGTGCCAGCAGCCTCCCTATAACCGAGCAGTACTTC
.,few,TRBJ1-3,TRBV2,CASSVDRRAAGNTIYF,TGTGCCAGCAGTGTTGACAGGCGCGCCGCTGGAAACACCATATATTTT
TRBD2,.,TRBJ2-3,TRBV5-1,CASSKTSSTDTQYF,TGCGCCAGCAGCAAGACTAGCTCCACAGATACGCAGTATTTT
TRBD2,.,TRBJ2-1,TRBV11-2,CASSLVGGLAVTGEQFF,TGTGCCAGCAGCTTAGTTGGGGGACTAGCGGTAACCGGTGAGCAGTTCTTC
.,.,TRBJ1-5,TRBV5-6,CASSLGQVVNQPQHF,TGTGCCAGCAGCTTGGGTCAGGTTGTTAATCAGCCCCAGCATTTT
TRBD2,many,TRBJ2-5,TRBV6-5,CASSTSLAGQETQYF,TGTGCCAGCAGTACCTCACTAGCGGGGCAAGAGACCCAGTACTTC
.,.,TRBJ2-1,TRBV28,CASIKGGGGYNEQFF,TGTGCCAGCATCAAGGGGGGAGGGGGCTACAATGAGCAGTTCTTC
.,.,TRBJ1-1,TRBV5-6,CASSLRRSGRPNTEAFF,TGTGCCAGCAGCTTGCGGCGTTCTGGGCGCCCGAACACTGAAGCTTTCTTT
.,once,TRBJ1-4,TRBV2,CATHGINEKLFF,TGTGCCACCCACGGGATAAATGAAAAACTGTTTTTT
.,.,TRBJ2-3,TRBV4-3,CASSQDPVSGEPQYF,TGCGCCAGCAGCCAAGATCCCGTATCCGGGGAACCGCAGTATTTT
.,.,TRBJ1-2,TRBV5-6,CASSLDRTYGYTF,TGTGCCAGCAGCTTGGACAGGACCTATGGCTACACCTTC
TRBD1,.,TRBJ1-4,TRBV7-2,CASSLGTGGREKLFF,TGTGCCAGCAGCCTGGGGACAGGGGGACGTGAAAAACTGTTTTTT
TRBD1,.,TRBJ1-5,TRBV19,CASSIGRQGAQPQHF,TGTGCCAGTAGTATAGGCCGACAGGGAGCTCAGCCCCAGCATTTT
.,few,TRBJ1-5,TRBV29-1,CSVVDSGDQPQHF,TGCAGCGTTGTTGATTCGGGGGATCAGCCCCAGCATTTT
.,.,TRBJ2-3,TRBV5-6,CASSFNRGTDTQYF,TGTGCCAGCAGCTTCAACAGGGGCACAGATACGCAGTATTTT
TRBD2,.,TRBJ2-7,TRBV5-3,CARSSHWTSGGSYEQYF,TGTGCCAGAAGCTCACATTGGACTAGCGGGGGCTCCTACGAGCAGTACTTC
TRBD1,.,TRBJ1-2,TRBV2,CASRGQALGLYGYTF,TGTGCCAGCAGGGGACAGGCTCTGGGCCTTTATGGCTACACCTTC
TRBD1,.,TRBJ2-7,TRBV27,CASSLGQGADEQYF,TGTGCCAGCAGTCTCGGACAGGGCGCCGACGAGCAGTACTTC
TRBD2,few,TRBJ2-7,TRBV4-3,CASSHLVGGGPYEQYF,TGCGCCAGCAGCCACCTTGTTGGGGGAGGGCCCTACGAGCAGTACTTC
.,.,TRBJ2-6,TRBV4-2,CASSQPSNLGQSGANVLTF,TGTGCCAGCAGCCAACCCTCTAACCTCGGACAGTCTGGGGCCAACGTCCTGACTTTC
.,.,TRBJ2-3,TRBV2,CASSTRDERDTQYF,TGTGCCAGCAGTACTCGGGATGAACGGGATACGCAGTATTTT
.,once,TRBJ1-6,TRBV19,CASSETGLSSYNSPLHF,TGTGCCAGTAGTGAAACAGGGCTGAGCTCCTATAATTCACCCCTCCACTTT
TRBD1,.,TRBJ2-1,TRBV9,CASGPRDRGEQFF,TGTGCCAGCGGCCCCCGGGACAGGGGTGAGCAGTTCTTC
.,.,TRBJ2-5,TRBV7-9,CASSPNGGGRETQYF,TGTGCCAGCAGCCCCAACGGCGGGGGCAGGGAGACCCAGTACTTC
.,few,TRBJ1-1,TRBV14,CASSLGPGTLNTEAFF,TGTGCCAGCAGCCTAGGCCCCGGGACACTGAACACTGAAGCTTTCTTT
TRBD1,.,TRBJ2-7,TRBV28,CASNTGVLLSYEQYF,TGTGCCAGCAACACAGGGGTTTTACTCTCCTACGAGCAGTACTTC
.,.,TRBJ1-1,TRBV7-2,CASSLDRPNTEAFF,TGTGCCAGCAGCTTAGACAGGCCGAACACTGAAGCTTTCTTT
.,once,TRBJ2-7,TRBV7-2,CASRRSGSYEQYF,TGTGCCAGCAGACGTAGCGGTTCCTACGAGCAGTACTTC
.,.,TRBJ2-2,TRBV18,CASSLRVTGSPTGELFF,TGTGCCAGCTCACTAAGGGTGACAGGCTCGCCCACCGGGGAGCTGTTTTTT
.,.,TRBJ2-5,TRBV6-1,CASSVRGNQETQYF,TGTGCCAGCAGTGTAAGGGGCAACCAAGAGACCCAGTACTTC
.,.,TRBJ1-4,TRBV23-1,CASSRRFDEKLFF,TGCGCCAGTTCTAGACGATTTGATGAAAAACTGTTTTTT
TRBD2,.,TRBJ2-1,TRBV13,CASSLEREATSYNEQFF,TGTGCCAGCAGCCTCGAGCGGGAGGCCACGTCCTACAATGAGCAGTTCTTC
TRBD1,.,TRBJ2-2,TRBV9,CASSVDRGGGELFF,TGTGCCAGCAGCGTGGACAGGGGGGGCGGGGAGCTGTTTTTT
.,.,TRBJ2-5,TRBV6-1,CASSEGPGGGETQYF,TGTGCCAGCAGTGAAGGCCCAGGGGGAGGAGAGACCCAGTACTTC
.,.,TRBJ2-2,TRBV25-1,CASSDPHGGNTGELFF,TGTGCCAGCAGTGACCCCCACGGGGGGAACACCGGGGAGCTGTTTTTT
.,.,TRBJ2-1,TRBV15,CATSYPSDSFLRNEQFF,TGTGCCACCAGCTATCCCTCGGACTCCTTCTTGCGGAATGAGCAGTTCTTC
TRBD1,.,TRBJ2-1,TRBV5-6,CASSLPGTGDLEQFF,TGTGCCAGCAGTCTACCCGGGACAGGGGACTTGGAGCAGTTCTTC
.,.,TRBJ2-1,TRBV6-1,CASSEAETRQYNEQFF,TGTGCCAGCAGTGAAGCAGAGACCAGGCAGTACAATGAGCAGTTCTTC
TRBD1,few,TRBJ1-1,TRBV19,CASSSDRGTEAFF,TGTGCCAGTAGTTCCGACAGGGGCACTGAAGCTTTCTTT
.,.,TRBJ2-7,TRBV6-1,CASSEYRSYGEQYF,TGTGCCAGCAGTGAATACAGAAGCTATGGGGAGCAGTACTTC
TRBD2,.,TRBJ2-2,TRBV4-3,CASSQDSGSGSGELFF,TGCGCCAGCAGCCAAGATTCCGGGAGCGGGAGCGGGGAGCTGTTTTTT
.,.,TRBJ2-1,TRBV28,CASTLGYSYNEQFF,TGTGCCAGCACGCTGGGCTACTCCTACAATGAGCAGTTCTTC
.,.,TRBJ1-1,TRBV7-9,CASSYSDRNKEAFF,TGTGCCAGCAGCTACTCGGACAGAAATAAAGAAGCTTTCTTT
TRBD1,.,TRBJ1-6,TRBV7-6,CASSLEQGWDRVRPLHF,TGTGCCAGCAGCCTCGAGCAAGGGTGGGACAGGGTTCGGCCCCTCCACTTT
.,.,TRBJ1-1,TRBV29-1,CSVNHQLLTASNTEAFF,TGCAGCGTTAACCACCAATTATTGACAGCCTCGAACACTGAAGCTTTCTTT
.,.,TRBJ2-1,TRBV7-9,CASSSRGMSSYNEQFF,TGTGCCAGCAGCTCGCGGGGAATGAGCTCCTACAATGAGCAGTTCTTC